This T cell receptor beta chain was identified during a study of blood T cell repertoires in COVID-19. Repertoires were generated with immunoSEQ multiplex PCR, while TCRdb's copy carries only in-frame clones and drops some. Of some 190,000 clones detected, around 80% appear once; the ten largest clones hold 7.8%. The CDR3 is 15 residues long. Losses at the gene ends were 6 bases for V and 8 bases for J; bases not matched to a gene: 8. From germline, CDR1 is MNHEY and CDR2 SVGAGI. This chain links TRBV6-5 with TRBJ2-1, with TRBD1 matching over 12 bases. Input material: peripheral blood. This sequence originates from an older woman with COVID-19, enrolled during active disease. The CDR3 nucleotides read TGTGCCAGCAGACTCCGGGACAGGGGGCTGGATGAGCAGTTCTTC. Translation: CASRLRDRGLDEQFF.